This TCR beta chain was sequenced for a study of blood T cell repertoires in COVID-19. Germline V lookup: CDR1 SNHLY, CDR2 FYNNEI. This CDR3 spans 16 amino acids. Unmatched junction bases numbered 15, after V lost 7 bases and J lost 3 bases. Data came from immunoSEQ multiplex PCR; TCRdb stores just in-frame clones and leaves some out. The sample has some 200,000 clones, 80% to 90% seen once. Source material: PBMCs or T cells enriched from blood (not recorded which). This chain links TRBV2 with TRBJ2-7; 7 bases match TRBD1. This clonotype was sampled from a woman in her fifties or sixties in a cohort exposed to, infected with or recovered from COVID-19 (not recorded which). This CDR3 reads CASKPRPQTGNYEQYF. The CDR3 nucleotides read TGTGCCAGCAAACCCCGACCCCAGACAGGGAACTACGAGCAGTACTTC.